What follows is one T cell receptor (beta chain) and its context. In the original workflow: How many nucleated cells were present was estimated from reference gene primer amplification. Produced via immunoSEQ multiplex PCR; TCRdb's table is partial and in-frame only. Clone size and the V and J calls come from that table; the DNA yielded D and trimming. This sample has 210,000 or so clones; around 84% occur once, and the top ten carry roughly a fifth. This entry comes from a study of blood T cell repertoires in COVID-19. Study as a whole: From T cells, B-cell-depleted T cells, or PBMCs came the material, which was cDNA or gDNA.

The CDR3 is made up of 17 amino acids. The germline CDR1 and CDR2 sequences are LNHNV and YYDKDF (reference sequence). Losses at the gene ends were 1 base for V and 2 bases for J; bases not matched to a gene: 3. Sequencing used peripheral blood. The TCR originated in a human donor in a cohort sampled during active COVID-19. The chain recombines TRBV15 with TRBJ2-6; 9 bases align to TRBD1. The CDR3 region has the DNA TGTGCCACCAGCAGAGGGGGGGACAGGGCTGGGGCCAACGTCCTGACTTTC. Translated, it gives CATSRGGDRAGANVLTF.